This TCR beta chain is from a study of OX40 agonist ivuxolimab in advanced cancers. Overall study context: Treatment of patients was with ivuxolimab, an agonistic anti-OX40 (CD134) antibody. Cohort: 82.7% men, mean age about 60, aged roughly 20 to 79.

Study results and limitations: The 0.1-3.0 mg/kg partial responders had among the lowest clonal expansion. Researchers report that CD8+ T cells had, on average, more expanded clones than CD4+.

Germline V lookup: CDR1 SEHNR, CDR2 FQNEAQ (reference sequence). The CDR3 covers 16 residues. The ends were cut back, 1 base at V and 4 bases at J, with 16 bases in the middle. Concerning this clone itself: Antigen specificity is unknown.

Clones were read by immunoSEQ multiplex PCR, and TCRdb kept only the in-frame ones, dropping some. The sample consists of about 62,000 clones, around 79% of them appearing once. The receptor was derived from an adult with an advanced solid tumor such as melanoma, head and neck, liver or kidney cancer. The sequencing here drew on CD4+ or CD8+ T cells sorted from blood, taken in a trial of the OX40 agonist ivuxolimab. This sequence joins TRBV7-9 and TRBJ1-2; possibly TRBD1 for D (6 bases). Here the CDR3 reads CASSLVTAGETYGYTF. CDR3 nucleotides: TGTGCCAGCAGCTTAGTTACCGCAGGGGAGACCTATGGCTACACCTTC.